This T cell receptor beta chain was sequenced in a study of OX40 agonist ivuxolimab in advanced cancers. Note on this clone: As yet, its antigen is unknown.

Study-wide findings and caveats: In a subset of nonresponders, normalized T-cell clonal expansion was also low. CD8+ T cells (on average) carried more expanded clones than CD4+ T cells.

Profiled with immunoSEQ multiplex PCR; TCRdb holds only in-frame clones, not every one. This sample yields approximately 30,000 clones, of which 75% to 90% are seen a single time; around 12% belongs to the top ten. The CDR3 sequence is 16 residues long. Looked up from germline, CDR1 is MGHRA and CDR2 is YSYEKL. Trimming removed 5 bases at V and 0 bases at J, with 15 bases between. The input for sequencing was CD4+ or CD8+ T cells sorted from blood, taken in a trial of the OX40 agonist ivuxolimab. This receptor was identified in an adult with an advanced solid tumor such as melanoma, head and neck, liver or kidney cancer. The chain is built from TRBV4-1 and TRBJ2-3, with D possibly being TRBD1 or TRBD2 (5 bases each). In nucleotides, the CDR3 is TGCGCCAGCAGCGAATTTGGGACGGGCAGCACAGATACGCAGTATTTT. Translated, it gives CASSEFGTGSTDTQYF.